One sample yielded the 13 T cell receptor beta chains listed below, sequenced in a study of shared clonotypes between healthy human individuals. The method was immunoSEQ multiplex PCR; TCRdb's version includes in-frame clones alone and lacks a portion of them. The table lists about 1.4 million clones, roughly 96% of them singletons. Sequenced input: naive CD4+ T cells sorted from blood. Stated subset: CD45RA+ positively selected. These receptors came from a man aged 25-45 years in good health.

The rearrangement joins TRBV7-9 to TRBJ1-1; D unclear. From germline, CDR1 is SEHNR and CDR2 FQNEAQ (reference sequence). Deletions cut 5 bases from V and 3 bases from J, with 13 bases between. This CDR3 comprises 14 residues. This CDR3 reads CASSKPPVDTEAFF. The CDR3 bases are TGTGCCAGCAGCAAACCCCCGGTAGACACTGAAGCTTTCTTT.

The CDR3 spells CATWGVNEKLFF. In DNA form, the CDR3 reads TGTGCCACCTGGGGGGTAAATGAAAAACTGTTTTTT. The chain has TRBV28 and TRBJ1-4, with a tentative D call TRBD1 (5 bases). Germline V CDR1 and CDR2: MDHEN, SYDVKM. V lost 10 bases to trimming and J lost 5 bases, with 11 bases between them. This CDR3 comprises 12 residues.

CDR3 amino acids: CASSPGVFYGYTF. The CDR3 DNA follows: TGTGCCAGCAGTCCAGGGGTCTTTTATGGCTACACCTTC. The rearrangement uses TRBV28 and TRBJ1-2; the D gene is possibly TRBD1 (6 bases). The CDR3 sequence is 13 residues long. V was clipped by 5 bases and J by 5 bases, with 12 bases between them. Germline CDR1 and CDR2: MDHEN and SYDVKM.

The genes are TRBV18 and TRBJ2-7; D is uncertain. Looked up from germline, CDR1 is KGHSH and CDR2 is LQKENI. V lost 0 bases and J lost 5, with 8 bases in between. This CDR3 region has 13 residues. Here the CDR3 reads CASSPPNENEQYF. The CDR3 DNA follows: TGTGCCAGCTCACCACCGAACGAGAACGAGCAGTACTTC.

This rearrangement joins TRBV6-1 to TRBJ2-7; tentatively, D is TRBD1 or TRBD2 (5 bases each). V was clipped by 6 bases and J by 4 bases, with 13 bases between them. Germline V gives CDR1 MNHNS, CDR2 SASEGT. The CDR3 contains 13 residues. CDR3 in DNA: TGTGCCAGCAGGCTCCCTTGGGGGTACGAGCAGTACTTC. As protein: CASRLPWGYEQYF.

This chain uses TRBV5-1 with TRBJ1-1, with 10 bases matching TRBD1. This CDR3 region has 14 residues. J was trimmed by 5 bases and V by 5 bases; bases with no gene match: 6. Germline assignment: CDR1 SGHRS and CDR2 YFSETQ. The CDR3 spells CASRTDRGMTEAFF. CDR3 bases: TGCGCCAGCAGAACGGACAGGGGGATGACTGAAGCTTTCTTT.

The CDR3 loop reads CASSLTGPWEQYF. CDR3 DNA: TGTGCCAGCAGCCTTACAGGGCCTTGGGAGCAGTACTTC. The chain employs TRBV7-9 and TRBJ2-7; a possible D gene is TRBD1 (6 bases). Germline CDR1 SEHNR, CDR2 FQNEAQ (reference sequence). The CDR3 covers 13 residues. Between the trimmed V and J ends, which lost 5 bases and 7 bases, there was a span of 15 bases.

V gene TRBV9 combines with J gene TRBJ1-1, with 9 bases aligning to TRBD1. The CDR3 covers 15 residues. The germline gives CDR1 SGDLS, CDR2 YYNGEE. V trimming: 3 bases; J trimming: 4 bases; junction bases outside the gene matches: 7. CDR3 in DNA: TGTGCCAGCAGCGCAACGGGACAGGGAGGCACTGAAGCTTTCTTT. It codes for CASSATGQGGTEAFF.

This chain joins TRBV7-2 and TRBJ2-7, with D possibly being TRBD2 (6 bases). This CDR3 has 14 amino acids. V was pared by 5 bases and J by 4 bases, with 15 bases between. Germline V gene data show CDR1 as SGHTA and CDR2 as FQGNSA. CDR3 amino acids: CASSPGTERYEQYF. The CDR3 nucleotides read TGTGCCAGCAGCCCGGGGACTGAGAGATACGAGCAGTACTTC.

This sequence joins TRBV9 and TRBJ2-7, with a weak D call TRBD2 (5 bases). Trimming cost V 3 bases and J 9 bases, with 16 bases left between them. The germline CDR1 and CDR2 sequences are SGDLS and YYNGEE. CDR3 length equals 13 residues. CDR3 protein: CASSDLGIGSQYF. The CDR3 DNA sequence: TGTGCCAGCAGCGATCTCGGGATTGGATCGCAGTACTTC.

This chain links TRBV9 with TRBJ1-1, with 7 bases aligning to TRBD1. V was clipped by 4 bases and J by 3 bases; unmatched bases: 15. The CDR3 length is 17 residues. CDR1 and CDR2 (germline): SGDLS, YYNGEE. CDR3 coding DNA: TGTGCCAGCAGCCCATCCCTCAGGGGGGGAATGGACACTGAAGCTTTCTTT. This sequence encodes CASSPSLRGGMDTEAFF.

The chain joins TRBV4-1 to TRBJ1-4; D gene uncertain. V was pared by 4 bases and J by 3 bases, with 12 bases between. The CDR3 totals 15 residues. Germline V gene sequence: CDR1 MGHRA, CDR2 YSYEKL. Here the CDR3 reads CASSPGGRPNEKLFF. The CDR3 region has the DNA TGCGCCAGCAGCCCTGGAGGGAGGCCTAATGAAAAACTGTTTTTT.

V usage is TRBV15 and J usage is TRBJ2-1, with D perhaps being TRBD1 or TRBD2 (5 bases each). V gave up 11 bases and J gave up 5 bases, with 19 bases separating them. The CDR3 sequence is 14 residues long. Germline V CDR1 and CDR2: LNHNV, YYDKDF (reference sequence). CDR3 residues: CAASAQVGDNEQFF. The CDR3 nucleotides read TGTGCCGCCTCAGCACAGGTGGGAGACAATGAGCAGTTCTTC.